Included here is one T cell receptor beta chain sequence, with context. Its antigen specificity is not known. No much larger clonotype is one base removed from it; base qualities were not supplied. These data belong to a study of CD8 T cells in Susac syndrome (dated by TCRdb to between 2017 and 2020). Regarding the complete study: Of the Susac syndrome patients who were sequenced, under 10 were in clinical remission while six had clinically active disease. At blood withdrawal, Susac syndrome patients were either therapy-naive, taking corticosteroids (in some cases with IVIg as well), or taking IVIg alone. Repertoire sequencing was used to test whether CD8+ T cell activation and differentiation in Susac syndrome was antigen driven. CD8+ T cell repertoire clonality was compared between around eleven healthy donors, approximately 14 Susac syndrome patients and 15 multiple sclerosis patients. Findings and caveats that apply to the study as a whole: The number of individuals in the TCR sequencing and HLA analysis was recognized as being relatively small. Clonal expansion was observed in Susac syndrome CD8+ repertoires, with the highest expansion in CD8+ TEMRA cells and greater expansion in clinically active than in remitting patients. In the total CD8+ and CD8+ TEMRA repertoires, 15 to 20 and five Susac-specific public clones, respectively, were identified.

Peripheral blood CD8+ and CD4+ T cells from healthy donors, Susac syndrome patients and multiple sclerosis patients were profiled using high-throughput TCR beta sequencing. Susac syndrome patients met recently defined diagnostic criteria for definite or probable disease. CD8+ TEMRA cells were enriched by FACS, while bulk CD8+ and CD4+ T cells were purified by magnetic negative isolation. Blood was drawn into EDTA tubes, processed within 24 hours, and PBMCs were isolated by density gradient centrifugation. PBMCs intended for TCR sequencing were cryopreserved in liquid nitrogen and were subsequently thawed in a 37 degrees C water bath. Purity of sorted or isolated CD4+, CD8+ and CD8+ TEMRA cells was at least 90%. RNA was extracted using the RNeasy kit, and about 0.5 to 1 ug of the RNA was reverse transcribed with random hexamers. TCR beta CDR3 regions were amplified with the immunoSEQ multiplex PCR assay covering 54 Vbeta and 13 Jbeta segments. PCR amplification bias was corrected by using a synthetic template baseline for primer optimization and computational correction. In the source study's methods: Reads were annotated to V, D and J genes according to IMGT and were analyzed with immunoSEQ Analyzer, with only productive sequences retained. Clonality was calculated as one minus the Shannon entropy normalized by log2 of the number of productive unique sequences. For each patient and control, public and private clones were evaluated among the 100 most prevalent clones. Clones were defined as Susac-specific if absent from the healthy and MS cohorts, from 1052 published viral clones and from other ImmuneACCESS disease sequences. The raw public data were reprocessed by TCRdb itself: fastp quality trimming at Q25, MiXCR clonotype calling, in-frame beta chains only. Entries are consolidated by CDR3 protein sequence, retaining the most common genes and DNA. The V and J calls here are based on TCRdb, not the publication. Across this sample there are around 80,000 distinct CDR3 sequences, with about 94% seen only once. Of the sample, 0.4% to 0.55% is held by the ten largest clones.

Measured from the cysteine to the phenylalanine, the CDR3 is 14 residues long. Just the 42-base CDR3 DNA is kept, in frame starting at base 1. As encoded in the germline V gene (reference sequence), CDR1 is DFQATT while CDR2 is SNEGSKA. V is clipped by 5 bases and J by 0 bases, and the sequence between their germline boundaries is 11 bases long. Specimen: CD8+ T cells from PBMCs. The sequence derives from a human donor with Susac syndrome. This receptor chain uses TRBV20-1 and TRBJ2-1; the D segment cannot be called with confidence. The DNA sequence is given as TGCAGTGCTCTTGGCCGAATCTCCTACAATGAGCAGTTCTTC. Protein translation: CSALGRISYNEQFF.